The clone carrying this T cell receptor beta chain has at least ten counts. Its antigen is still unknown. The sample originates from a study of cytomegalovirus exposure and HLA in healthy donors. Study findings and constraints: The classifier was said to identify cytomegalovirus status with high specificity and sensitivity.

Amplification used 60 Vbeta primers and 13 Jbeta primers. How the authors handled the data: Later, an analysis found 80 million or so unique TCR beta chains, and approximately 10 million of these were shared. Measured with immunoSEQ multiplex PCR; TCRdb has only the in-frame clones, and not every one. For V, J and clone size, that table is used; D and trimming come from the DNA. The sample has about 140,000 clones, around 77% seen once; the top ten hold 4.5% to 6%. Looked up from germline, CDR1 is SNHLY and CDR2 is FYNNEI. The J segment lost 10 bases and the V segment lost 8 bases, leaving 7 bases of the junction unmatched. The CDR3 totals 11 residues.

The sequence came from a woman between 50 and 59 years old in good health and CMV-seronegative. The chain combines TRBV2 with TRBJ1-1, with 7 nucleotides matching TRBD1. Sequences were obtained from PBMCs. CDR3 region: CASANRGVAFF. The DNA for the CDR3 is TGTGCCAGCGCTAACAGGGGTGTAGCTTTCTTT.